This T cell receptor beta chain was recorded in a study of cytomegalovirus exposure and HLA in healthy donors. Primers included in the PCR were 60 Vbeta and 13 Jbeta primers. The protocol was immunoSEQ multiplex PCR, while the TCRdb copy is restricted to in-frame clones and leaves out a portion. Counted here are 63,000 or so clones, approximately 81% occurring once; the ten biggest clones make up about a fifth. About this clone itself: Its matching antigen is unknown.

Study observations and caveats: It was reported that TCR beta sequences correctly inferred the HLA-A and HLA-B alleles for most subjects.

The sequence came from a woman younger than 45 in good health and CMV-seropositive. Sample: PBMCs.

The CDR3 region is CSVPSSGGRSGYTF. The CDR3 DNA reads as TGCAGCGTTCCGTCATCAGGGGGAAGAAGCGGCTACACCTTC. The chain uses TRBV29-1 and TRBJ1-2; 7 bases are shared with TRBD1. This CDR3 region has 14 residues. V trimming: 5 bases; J trimming: 8 bases; junction bases outside the gene matches: 14. The V gene's germline CDR1 is SQVTM and CDR2 ANQGSEA.